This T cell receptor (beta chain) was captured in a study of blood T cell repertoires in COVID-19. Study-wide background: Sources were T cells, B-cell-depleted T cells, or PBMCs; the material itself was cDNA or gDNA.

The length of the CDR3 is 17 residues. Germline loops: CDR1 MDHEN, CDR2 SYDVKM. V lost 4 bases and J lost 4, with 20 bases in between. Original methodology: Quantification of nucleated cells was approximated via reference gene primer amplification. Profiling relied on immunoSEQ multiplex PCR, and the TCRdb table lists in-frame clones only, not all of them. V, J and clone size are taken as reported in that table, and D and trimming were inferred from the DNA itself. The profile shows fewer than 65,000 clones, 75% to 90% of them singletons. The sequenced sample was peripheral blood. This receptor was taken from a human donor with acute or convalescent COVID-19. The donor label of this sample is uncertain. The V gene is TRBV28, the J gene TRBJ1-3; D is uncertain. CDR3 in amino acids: CASSSPVRAGFGNTIYF. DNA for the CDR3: TGTGCCAGCAGTTCCCCGGTGAGGGCCGGCTTCGGAAACACCATATATTTT.